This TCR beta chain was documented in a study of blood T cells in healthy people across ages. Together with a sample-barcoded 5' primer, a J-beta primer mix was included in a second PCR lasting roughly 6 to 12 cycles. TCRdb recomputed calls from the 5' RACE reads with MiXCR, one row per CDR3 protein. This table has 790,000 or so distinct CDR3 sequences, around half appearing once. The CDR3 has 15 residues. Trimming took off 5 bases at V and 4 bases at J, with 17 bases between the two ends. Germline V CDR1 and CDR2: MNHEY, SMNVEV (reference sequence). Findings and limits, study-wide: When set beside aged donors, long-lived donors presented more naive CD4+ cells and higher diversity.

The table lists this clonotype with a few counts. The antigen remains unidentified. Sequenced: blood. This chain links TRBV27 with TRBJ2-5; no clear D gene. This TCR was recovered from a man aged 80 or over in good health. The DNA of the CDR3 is TGTGCCAGCAGTACCGAAGGGTACGGTTTAGAGACCCAGTACTTC. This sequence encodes CASSTEGYGLETQYF.